This T cell receptor (beta chain) was identified during a study of cytomegalovirus exposure and HLA in healthy donors. Looked up from germline, CDR1 is SGHDT and CDR2 is YYEEEE. Trimming cost V 4 bases and J 2 bases; bases outside gene matches: 5. This CDR3 region has 15 residues. Method: immunoSEQ multiplex PCR; TCRdb's copy keeps in-frame clones and lacks some. The sample yields 90,000 to 150,000 clones, around nine tenths seen once. Sequenced input: PBMCs. The receptor comes from a woman under 30 in good health and CMV-seropositive. The chain employs TRBV5-6 and TRBJ2-2; 7 nucleotides agree with TRBD1. The CDR3, as DNA: TGTGCCAGCAGCCCGGACAGGTTCAACACCGGGGAGCTGTTTTTT. Translating gives CASSPDRFNTGELFF.